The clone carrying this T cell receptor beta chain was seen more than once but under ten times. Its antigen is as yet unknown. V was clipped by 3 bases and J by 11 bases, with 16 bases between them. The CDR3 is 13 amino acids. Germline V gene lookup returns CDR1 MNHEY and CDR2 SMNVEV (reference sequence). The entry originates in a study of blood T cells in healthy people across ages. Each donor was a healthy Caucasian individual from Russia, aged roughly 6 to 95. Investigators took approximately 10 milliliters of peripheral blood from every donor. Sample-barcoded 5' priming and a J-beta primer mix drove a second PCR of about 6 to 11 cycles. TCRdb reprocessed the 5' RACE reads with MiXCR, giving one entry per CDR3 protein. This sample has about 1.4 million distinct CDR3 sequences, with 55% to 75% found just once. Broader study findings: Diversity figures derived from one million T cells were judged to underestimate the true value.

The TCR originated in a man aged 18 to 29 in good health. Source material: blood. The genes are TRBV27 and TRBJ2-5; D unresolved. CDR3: CASSFTANGEQYF. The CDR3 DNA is TGTGCCAGCAGTTTCACCGCGAACGGAGAGCAGTACTTC.